This is a list of T cell receptor beta chains from one sample in a study of vaccination effects on CD4 cells after COVID-19. Antigens of these TCRs are unknown. Sequenced by immunoSEQ multiplex PCR; TCRdb stores in-frame clones only, minus some. The sample lists nearly 45,000 clones, approximately 70% occurring once. The specimen was CD4+ T cells from PBMCs cultured with a peptide pool, collected before COVID-19 vaccination. The receptors were gathered from a human donor who had a prior SARS-CoV-2 infection. CDR3s include the opening cysteine and the closing phenylalanine or tryptophan. A D gene is named only where the DNA matches it firmly. Clone size is stated in some rows and not others, as once, few, many or a class when expanded.

d_call clone_size j_call v_call cdr3_aa cdr3_nt
TRBD1 NA TRBJ2-3 TRBV5-1 CASSRTGQGSTDTQYF TGCGCCAGCAGCCGAACAGGACAGGGAAGCACAGATACGCAGTATTTT
NA NA TRBJ2-7 TRBV10-3 CATKDSGTLRAQYF TGTGCCACGAAGGACAGCGGGACTCTACGAGCGCAGTACTTC
NA NA TRBJ1-5 TRBV5-1 CASSLEGRQPQHF TGCGCCAGCAGCTTAGAGGGACGGCAGCCCCAGCATTTT
NA NA TRBJ2-5 TRBV5-1 CASARGNGITPQETQYF TGCGCCAGTGCCAGGGGAAACGGTATAACCCCCCAAGAGACCCAGTACTTC
TRBD1 NA TRBJ2-7 TRBV7-2 CASSFDRGEQYF TGTGCCAGCAGCTTCGACAGGGGCGAGCAGTACTTC
TRBD2 NA TRBJ2-3 TRBV2 CASRLAGTLDTQYF TGTGCCAGCAGACTAGCGGGAACACTAGATACGCAGTATTTT
TRBD1 few TRBJ1-6 TRBV4-1 CASSQRQGAGNSPLHF TGCGCCAGCAGCCAAAGACAGGGGGCAGGTAATTCACCCCTCCACTTT
TRBD2 few TRBJ2-3 TRBV18 CASSPREAGVSTDTQYF TGTGCCAGCTCACCGCGGGAAGCGGGGGTCAGCACAGATACGCAGTATTTT
NA NA TRBJ2-3 TRBV20-1 CSAIGTDTQYF TGCAGTGCTATAGGCACAGATACGCAGTATTTT
TRBD2 once TRBJ2-7 TRBV5-4 CASSSTAGAGGYEQYF TGTGCCAGCAGTTCTACAGCGGGAGCGGGGGGATACGAGCAGTACTTC
NA few TRBJ2-3 TRBV10-3 CAIRAEYTSTDTQYF TGTGCCATCAGGGCAGAGTACACTAGCACAGATACGCAGTATTTT
TRBD1 NA TRBJ2-1 TRBV6-2/TRBV6-3 CASSYSIGTVSPVQFF TGTGCCAGCAGTTACTCGATTGGGACAGTCTCCCCCGTTCAGTTCTTC
NA NA TRBJ2-7 TRBV5-6 CASTLDPGGAREQYF TGTGCCAGCACCCTGGACCCTGGGGGCGCGCGGGAGCAGTACTTC
NA NA TRBJ1-2 TRBV12-3/TRBV12-4 CASSLATDGYTF TGTGCCAGCAGTTTAGCGACGGATGGCTACACCTTC
NA few TRBJ2-2 TRBV11-2 CASSLIRALAGELFF TGTGCCAGCAGCTTAATTCGGGCTCTAGCCGGGGAGCTGTTTTTT
TRBD2 few TRBJ2-3 TRBV20-1 CSASGTSGNTDTQYF TGCAGTGCTAGTGGGACTAGCGGGAACACAGATACGCAGTATTTT
TRBD2 NA TRBJ2-1 TRBV14 CASSQEPSGRLYEQFF TGTGCCAGCAGCCAAGAGCCTAGCGGGAGGCTCTATGAGCAGTTCTTC
TRBD1 once TRBJ2-7 TRBV6-5 CASSYSQGATWEQYF TGTGCCAGCAGTTACTCACAGGGGGCAACTTGGGAGCAGTACTTC
TRBD1 NA TRBJ2-5 TRBV28 CASSPPGGVGETQYF TGTGCCAGCAGTCCTCCAGGGGGCGTCGGGGAGACCCAGTACTTC
NA NA TRBJ1-3 TRBV19 CASRRHNTGLGNTIYF TGTGCCAGCCGTCGGCATAATACAGGGTTAGGAAACACCATATATTTT
NA NA TRBJ2-5 TRBV9 CASSPFRAEETQYF TGTGCCAGCAGCCCCTTTCGAGCCGAAGAGACCCAGTACTTC
NA NA TRBJ1-2 TRBV9 CASSVQTANYGYTF TGTGCCAGCAGCGTCCAGACGGCTAACTATGGCTACACCTTC
TRBD2 NA TRBJ2-3 TRBV6-5 CASSISGGGTDTQYF TGTGCCAGCAGTATTAGCGGGGGGGGCACAGATACGCAGTATTTT
TRBD2 NA TRBJ2-1 TRBV5-1 CASSLLAGGQNEQFF TGCGCCAGCAGCTTGCTAGCGGGGGGGCAGAATGAGCAGTTCTTC
NA NA TRBJ1-2 TRBV3-1/TRBV3-2 CASSHSGGYTF TGTGCCAGCAGCCATTCGGGTGGCTACACCTTC
NA NA TRBJ1-5 TRBV2 CASSVEGNQPQHF TGTGCCAGCAGTGTGGAAGGGAATCAGCCCCAGCATTTT
NA NA TRBJ2-5 TRBV7-9 CASSFKEETQYF TGTGCCAGCAGCTTCAAAGAAGAGACCCAGTACTTC
TRBD1 few TRBJ1-5 TRBV7-9 CASSLAGRGQGGFNQPQHF TGTGCCAGCAGCTTAGCGGGGAGAGGACAGGGAGGTTTCAATCAGCCCCAGCATTTT
NA NA TRBJ2-7 TRBV27 CASRFRPSGSYEQYF TGTGCCAGCAGGTTTCGTCCCTCAGGCTCCTACGAGCAGTACTTC
TRBD1 NA TRBJ1-3 TRBV18 CASSPSTGRDTIYF TGTGCCAGCTCACCATCGACAGGGCGCGACACCATATATTTT
NA NA TRBJ1-2 TRBV7-9 CASSLHTLQDSYGYTF TGTGCCAGCAGCCTCCACACCTTACAGGACTCCTATGGCTACACCTTC
TRBD2 NA TRBJ2-7 TRBV10-3 CATQTSGGESYEQYF TGTGCCACCCAAACTAGCGGGGGGGAATCCTACGAGCAGTACTTC
NA few TRBJ2-1 TRBV9 CASSVGLGGRWGNEQFF TGTGCCAGCAGCGTAGGGTTAGGGGGACGATGGGGGAATGAGCAGTTCTTC
TRBD1 NA TRBJ1-1 TRBV7-7 CASSPLDREATEAFF TGTGCTAGCAGCCCACTGGACAGGGAGGCCACTGAAGCTTTCTTT
NA NA TRBJ1-4 TRBV7-2 CASSLRGAATNEKLFF TGTGCCAGCAGCTTACGGGGGGCCGCAACTAATGAAAAACTGTTTTTT
NA NA TRBJ2-3 TRBV7-6 CASSSPGRTTDTQYF TGTGCCAGCAGCTCTCCGGGGCGGACCACAGATACGCAGTATTTT
TRBD1 few TRBJ1-1 TRBV12-3/TRBV12-4 CASSLWDRGAFF TGTGCCAGCAGTTTGTGGGACAGGGGGGCTTTCTTT
TRBD2 NA TRBJ2-1 TRBV18 CASSPDLAAYNEQFF TGTGCCAGCTCACCCGACCTAGCGGCCTACAATGAGCAGTTCTTC
TRBD1 NA TRBJ1-5 TRBV12-5 CASGMEGAVKAAQHF TGTGCTAGTGGCATGGAGGGGGCAGTAAAGGCGGCCCAGCATTTT
TRBD1 NA TRBJ2-7 TRBV5-1 CASSGTGDSVQGEQYF TGCGCCAGCAGCGGGACAGGGGATTCGGTGCAGGGCGAGCAGTACTTC
NA NA TRBJ1-4 TRBV30 CAWSVLRGREKLFF TGTGCCTGGAGTGTACTCAGGGGAAGGGAAAAACTGTTTTTT
NA once TRBJ2-7 TRBV15 CATSRDLPYEQYF TGTGCCACCAGCAGAGACCTCCCCTACGAGCAGTACTTC
NA once TRBJ1-2 TRBV13 CASSLGVPYGYTF TGTGCCAGCAGCTTAGGAGTCCCCTATGGCTACACCTTC